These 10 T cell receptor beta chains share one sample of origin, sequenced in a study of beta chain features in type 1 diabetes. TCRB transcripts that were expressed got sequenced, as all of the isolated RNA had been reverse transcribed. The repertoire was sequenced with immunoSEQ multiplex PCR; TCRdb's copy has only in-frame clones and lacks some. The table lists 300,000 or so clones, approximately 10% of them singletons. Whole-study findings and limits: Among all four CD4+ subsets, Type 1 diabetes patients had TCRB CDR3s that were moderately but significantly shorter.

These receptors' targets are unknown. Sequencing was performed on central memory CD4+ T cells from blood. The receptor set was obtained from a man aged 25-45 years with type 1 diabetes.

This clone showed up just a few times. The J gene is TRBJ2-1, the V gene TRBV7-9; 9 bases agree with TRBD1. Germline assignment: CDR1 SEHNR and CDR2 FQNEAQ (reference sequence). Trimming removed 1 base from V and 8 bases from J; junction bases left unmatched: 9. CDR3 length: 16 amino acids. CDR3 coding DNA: TGTGCCAGCAGCTTAGGGGGCGGACAGGGGCGGTATGAGCAGTTCTTC. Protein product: CASSLGGGQGRYEQFF.

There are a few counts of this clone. In DNA form, the CDR3 reads TGTGCCAGCAGCAAAGGGCGTGCAGCCACTGGTGGCTACACCTTC. Encoded protein: CASSKGRAATGGYTF. This chain connects TRBV7-2 to TRBJ1-2, with D unclear. The CDR3 consists of 15 residues. V was trimmed by 5 bases and J by 7 bases, leaving 20 bases between them. Germline-derived CDR1 and CDR2 are SGHTA and FQGNSA.

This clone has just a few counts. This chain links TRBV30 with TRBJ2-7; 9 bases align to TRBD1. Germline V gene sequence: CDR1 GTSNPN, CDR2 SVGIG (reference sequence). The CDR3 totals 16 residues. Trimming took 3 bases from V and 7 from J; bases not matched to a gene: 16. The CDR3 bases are TGTGCCTGGAGAAGTGGGGACAGGGCCTTCGGAAGAGAGCAGTACTTC. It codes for CAWRSGDRAFGREQYF.

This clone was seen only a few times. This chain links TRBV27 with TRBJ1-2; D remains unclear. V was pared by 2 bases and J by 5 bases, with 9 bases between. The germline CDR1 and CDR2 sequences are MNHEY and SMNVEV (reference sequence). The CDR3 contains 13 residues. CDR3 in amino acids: CASSLHIGYGYTF. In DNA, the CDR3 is TGTGCCAGCAGTTTACACATCGGTTATGGCTACACCTTC.

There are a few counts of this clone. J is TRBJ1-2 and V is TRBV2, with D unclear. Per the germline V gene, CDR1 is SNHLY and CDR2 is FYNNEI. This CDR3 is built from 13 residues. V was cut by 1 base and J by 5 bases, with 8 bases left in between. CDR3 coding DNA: TGTGCCAGCAGTGAAGGTTGGCAGTATGGCTACACCTTC. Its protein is CASSEGWQYGYTF.

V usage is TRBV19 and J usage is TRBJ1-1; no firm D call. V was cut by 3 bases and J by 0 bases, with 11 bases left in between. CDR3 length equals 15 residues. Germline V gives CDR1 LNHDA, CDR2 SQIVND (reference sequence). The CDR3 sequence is CASSILRQVNTEAFF. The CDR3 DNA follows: TGTGCCAGTAGTATCCTGAGGCAGGTGAACACTGAAGCTTTCTTT.

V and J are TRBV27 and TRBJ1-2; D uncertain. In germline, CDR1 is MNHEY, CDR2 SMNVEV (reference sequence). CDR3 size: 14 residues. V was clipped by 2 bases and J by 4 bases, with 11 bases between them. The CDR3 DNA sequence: TGTGCCAGCAGTTTAGGTGGACTGAGCTATGGCTACACCTTC. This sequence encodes CASSLGGLSYGYTF.

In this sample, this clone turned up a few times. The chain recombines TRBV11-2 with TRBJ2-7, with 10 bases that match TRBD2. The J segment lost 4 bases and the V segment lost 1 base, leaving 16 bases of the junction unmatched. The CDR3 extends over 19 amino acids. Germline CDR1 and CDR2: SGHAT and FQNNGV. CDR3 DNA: TGTGCCAGCAGCTTAGCCCCGAATCGGCTTCTAGCGGGGGAGTACGAGCAGTACTTC. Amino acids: CASSLAPNRLLAGEYEQYF.

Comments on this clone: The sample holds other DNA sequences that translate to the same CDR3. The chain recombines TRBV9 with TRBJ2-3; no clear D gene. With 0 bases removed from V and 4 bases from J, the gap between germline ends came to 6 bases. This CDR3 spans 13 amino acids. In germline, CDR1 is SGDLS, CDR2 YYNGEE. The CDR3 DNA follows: TGTGCCAGCAGCGTAGAGGGTTCAGATACGCAGTATTTT. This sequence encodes CASSVEGSDTQYF.

CDR3 nucleotides: TGTGCCAGCAGTGAAAAAGCGCGGGTGGAGCAGTACTTC. It encodes CASSEKARVEQYF. V usage is TRBV2 and J usage is TRBJ2-7; the D gene is possibly TRBD2 (5 bases). The CDR3 is made up of 13 amino acids. Germline values: CDR1 SNHLY, CDR2 FYNNEI. V was cut by 2 bases and J by 7 bases, with 12 bases left in between.